Below are 9 T cell receptor beta chains sequenced from a single sample in a study of Graves' ophthalmopathy and Graves' hyperthyroidism (dated by TCRdb to 2017 to 2018). Sequencing took place on an Illumina HiSeq 2000. For repertoire sequencing, the TCR beta CDR3 regions were amplified from RNA transcripts. HTBI primers and the Qiagen OneStep RT-PCR kit were used in a first-round RT-PCR, which was followed by a second-round multiplex PCR, size selection and purification. TCRdb took the public reads, trimmed them with fastp at Q25, ran MiXCR for clone calling and kept in-frame beta chains. Rows are unified per CDR3 protein, each entry keeping the most common DNA and genes. The sample table shows some 370,000 distinct CDR3 sequences, and roughly a sixth are seen once. Of the sample, 2% to 3% falls within the top ten clones. Sequences were obtained from peripheral blood. The source of these receptors is an adult woman with stable Graves' hyperthyroidism.

This clonotype was seen ten or more times. The CDR3 region has the DNA TGTGCCAGCAGTTTAAGCTTCGGGGAGACCCAGTACTTC. Translated, it gives CASSLSFGETQYF. The rearrangement links TRBV27 to TRBJ2-5; D is unclear. This CDR3 has 13 amino acids. The germline gives CDR1 MNHEY, CDR2 SMNVEV (reference sequence). V was clipped by 2 bases and J by 5 bases, with 9 bases between them.

V and J are TRBV20-1 and TRBJ1-5; 7 bases are shared with TRBD1. Per germline, CDR1 DFQATT and CDR2 SNEGSKA (reference sequence). The trim removed 3 bases at V and 5 bases at J, leaving 4 bases unmatched. The CDR3 is 13 residues long. The CDR3 DNA sequence: TGCAGTGCTAGCGGACAGGCCGATCAGCCCCAGCATTTT. Its protein is CSASGQADQPQHF.

This clonotype was counted many times. The rearrangement joins TRBV7-2 to TRBJ2-7, with D tentatively TRBD2 (7 bases). CDR1 and CDR2 from the germline V gene are SGHTA and FQGNSA. Trimming pared 3 bases from V and 3 bases from J, leaving 30 bases between. This CDR3 region has 20 residues. CDR3 sequence (DNA): TGTGCCAGCAGCTTTCGGTCTGGGACACTGACACGGGAGGTTAACTACGAGCAGTACTTC. Translated: CASSFRSGTLTREVNYEQYF. The whole variable domain, remainder taken from reference TRBV7-2 and TRBJ2-7, is GAGVSQSPSNKVTEKGKDVELRCDPISGHTALYWYRQSLGQGLEFLIYFQGNSAPDKSGLPSDRFSAERTGGSVSTLTIQRTQQEDSAVYLCASSFRSGTLTREVNYEQYFGPGTRLTVT.

The table lists this clonotype with a count of one. This may stem from a read error, because a much larger clone lies one nucleotide away. The rearrangement uses TRBV7-9 and TRBJ1-2, with D hard to call. The germline CDR1 and CDR2 sequences are SEHNR and FQNEAQ (reference sequence). This CDR3 has 14 residues. CDR3 protein: CVSSFGLPNYGYTF. The CDR3 nucleotides are TGTGTCAGCAGCTTTGGTCTGCCTAACTATGGCTACACCTTC.

The table lists this clonotype with many counts. The CDR3 coding sequence is TGCGCCAGCAGCAAGGACAGGGCGGCGGACGAGCAGTACTTC. This encodes CASSKDRAADEQYF. The chain combines TRBV5-1 with TRBJ2-7; 8 bases agree with TRBD1. The germline CDR1 and CDR2 sequences are SGHRS and YFSETQ. The CDR3 contains 14 residues. V was pared by 4 bases and J by 5 bases, with 8 bases of the junction left unmatched.

This clonotype showed up many times. The rearrangement links TRBV6-4 to TRBJ2-7, with 10 bases fitting TRBD2. V was clipped by 6 bases and J by 3 bases; unmatched bases: 20. From germline, CDR1 is MRHNA and CDR2 SNTAGT. This CDR3 has 19 residues. For the CDR3, the DNA is TGTGCCAGCAGCCCTAAGGCCTCAACATGGACTAGCGGTTACTACGAGCAGTACTTC. It codes for CASSPKASTWTSGYYEQYF.

The chain joins TRBV19 to TRBJ2-2; possible D gene TRBD2, 6 bases. The CDR3 runs 16 residues. Germline V gene lookup returns CDR1 LNHDA and CDR2 SQIVND (reference sequence). The V end was cut by 3 bases, the J end by 4 bases, with 15 bases between. The CDR3 here is CASSMSTGVGTGELFF. For the CDR3, the DNA is TGTGCCAGTAGTATGAGTACGGGAGTGGGCACCGGGGAGCTGTTTTTT.

The V gene is TRBV12-3 or TRBV12-4, the J gene TRBJ1-1, with 7 bases fitting TRBD1. V lost 4 bases, J lost 4 bases, and 12 bases stayed unmatched. This CDR3 contains 16 residues. This chain's CDR3 is CASSYLDRVWRTEAFF. CDR3 in DNA: TGTGCCAGCAGTTACCTCGACAGGGTCTGGCGCACTGAAGCTTTCTTT.

This clonotype was counted many times. The chain joins TRBV11-2 to TRBJ1-1, with 7 bases identical to TRBD1. The ends lost 6 bases at V and 11 bases at J; junction bases unmatched: 12. The germline V gene encodes CDR1 SGHAT and CDR2 FQNNGV. The length of the CDR3 is 13 residues. This CDR3 is CASRPTGSLRAFF. The CDR3, as DNA: TGTGCCAGCAGGCCGACAGGGAGCTTGCGGGCTTTCTTT. The full variable domain, with the rest looked up from reference TRBV11-2 and TRBJ1-1, is EAGVAQSPRYKIIEKRQSVAFWCNPISGHATLYWYQQILGQGPKLLIQFQNNGVVDDSQLPKDRFSAERLKGVDSTLKIQPAKLEDSAVYLCASRPTGSLRAFFGQGTRLTVV.